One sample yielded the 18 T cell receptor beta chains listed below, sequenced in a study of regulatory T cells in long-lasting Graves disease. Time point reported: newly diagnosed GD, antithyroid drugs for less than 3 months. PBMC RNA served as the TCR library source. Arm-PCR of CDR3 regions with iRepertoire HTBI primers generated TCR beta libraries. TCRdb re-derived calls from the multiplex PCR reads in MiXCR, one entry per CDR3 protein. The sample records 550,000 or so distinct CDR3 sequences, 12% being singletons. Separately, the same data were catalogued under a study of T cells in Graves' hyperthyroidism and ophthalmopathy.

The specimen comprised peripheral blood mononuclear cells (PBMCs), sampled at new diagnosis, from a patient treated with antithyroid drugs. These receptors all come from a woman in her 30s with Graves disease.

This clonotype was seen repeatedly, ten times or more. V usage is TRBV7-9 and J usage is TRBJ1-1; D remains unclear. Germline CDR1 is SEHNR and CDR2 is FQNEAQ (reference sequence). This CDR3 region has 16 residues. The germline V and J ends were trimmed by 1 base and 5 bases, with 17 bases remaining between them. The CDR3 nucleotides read TGTGCCAGCAGCTTAGTCGTTGTCCCGGGGAGAACTGAAGCTTTCTTT. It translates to CASSLVVVPGRTEAFF.

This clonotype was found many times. This CDR3 is CASSLIQGTSPLHF. The DNA for the CDR3 is TGTGCCAGCAGTTTGATACAGGGAACTTCACCCCTCCACTTT. This chain joins TRBV12-3 or TRBV12-4 and TRBJ1-6; weak D call: TRBD1 (6 bases). The CDR3 length is 14 residues. The ends were cut back, 3 bases at V and 9 bases at J, with 12 bases in the middle.

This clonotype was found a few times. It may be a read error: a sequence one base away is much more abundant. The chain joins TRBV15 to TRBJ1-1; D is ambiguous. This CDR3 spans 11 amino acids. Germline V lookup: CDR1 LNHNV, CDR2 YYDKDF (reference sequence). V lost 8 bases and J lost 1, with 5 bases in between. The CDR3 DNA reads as TGTGCCACCCGGGGGAACACTGAAGCTTTCTTT. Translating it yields CATRGNTEAFF. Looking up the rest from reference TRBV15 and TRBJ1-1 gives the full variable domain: DAMVIQNPRYQVTQFGKPVTLSCSQTLNHNVMYWYQQKSSQAPKLLFHYYDKDFNNEADTPDNFQSRRPNTSFCFLDIRSPGLGDTAMYLCATRGNTEAFFGQGTRLTVV.

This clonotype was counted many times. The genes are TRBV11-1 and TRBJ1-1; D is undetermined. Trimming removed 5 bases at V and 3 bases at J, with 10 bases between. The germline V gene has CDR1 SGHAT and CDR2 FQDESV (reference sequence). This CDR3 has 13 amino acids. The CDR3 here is CASSPSMDTEAFF. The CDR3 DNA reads TGTGCCAGCAGCCCCTCTATGGACACTGAAGCTTTCTTT.

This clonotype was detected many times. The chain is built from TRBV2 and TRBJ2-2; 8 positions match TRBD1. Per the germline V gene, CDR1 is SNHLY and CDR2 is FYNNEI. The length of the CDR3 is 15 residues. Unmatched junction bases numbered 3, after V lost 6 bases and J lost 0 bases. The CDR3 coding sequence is TGTGCCAGCAGGAAGGACAGGGCGAACACCGGGGAGCTGTTTTTT. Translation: CASRKDRANTGELFF. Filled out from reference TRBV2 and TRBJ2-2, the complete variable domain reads EPEVTQTPSHQVTQMGQEVILRCVPISNHLYFYWYRQILGQKVEFLVSFYNNEISEKSEIFDDQFSVERPDGSNFTLKIRSTKLEDSAMYFCASRKDRANTGELFFGEGSRLTVL.

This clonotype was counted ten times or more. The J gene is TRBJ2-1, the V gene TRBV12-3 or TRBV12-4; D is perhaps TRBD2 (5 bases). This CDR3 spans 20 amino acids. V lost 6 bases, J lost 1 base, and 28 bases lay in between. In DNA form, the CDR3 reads TGTGCCAGCAGCACCCCCCTTTTCCCAATCCCCGGGGATTCCTACAATGAGCAGTTCTTC. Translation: CASSTPLFPIPGDSYNEQFF.

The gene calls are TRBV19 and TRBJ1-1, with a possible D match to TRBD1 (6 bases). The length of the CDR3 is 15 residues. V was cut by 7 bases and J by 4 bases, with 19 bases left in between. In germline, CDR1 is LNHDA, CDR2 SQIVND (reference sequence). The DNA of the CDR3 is TGTGCCAGTATCCCTCGGGGCAGAGGGGGCACTGAAGCTTTCTTT. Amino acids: CASIPRGRGGTEAFF.

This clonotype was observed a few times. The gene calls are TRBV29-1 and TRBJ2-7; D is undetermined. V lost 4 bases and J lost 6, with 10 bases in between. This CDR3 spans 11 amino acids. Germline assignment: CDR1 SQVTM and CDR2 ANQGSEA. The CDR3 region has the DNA TGCAGCGTTGCCGGGTCCGTCGAGCAGTACTTC. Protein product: CSVAGSVEQYF.

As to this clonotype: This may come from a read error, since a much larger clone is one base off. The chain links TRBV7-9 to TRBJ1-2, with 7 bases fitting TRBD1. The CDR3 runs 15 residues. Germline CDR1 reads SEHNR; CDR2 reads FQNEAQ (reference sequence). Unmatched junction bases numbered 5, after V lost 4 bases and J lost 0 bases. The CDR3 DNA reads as TGTGCCAGCAGCTGGGACAGCGTCTCTAACTATGGCTACACCTTC. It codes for CASSWDSVSNYGYTF.

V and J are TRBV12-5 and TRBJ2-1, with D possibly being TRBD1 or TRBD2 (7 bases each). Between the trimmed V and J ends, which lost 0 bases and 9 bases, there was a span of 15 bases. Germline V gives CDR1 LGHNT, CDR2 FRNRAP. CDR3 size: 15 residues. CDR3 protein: CASGLVQGGWGEQFF. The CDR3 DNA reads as TGTGCTAGTGGTTTGGTTCAGGGGGGGTGGGGTGAGCAGTTCTTC.

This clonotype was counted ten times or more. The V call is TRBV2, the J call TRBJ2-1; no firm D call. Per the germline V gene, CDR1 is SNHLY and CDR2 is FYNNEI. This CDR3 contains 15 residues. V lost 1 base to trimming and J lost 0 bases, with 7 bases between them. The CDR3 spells CASSEEDGSYNEQFF. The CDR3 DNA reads TGTGCCAGCAGTGAAGAGGACGGCTCCTACAATGAGCAGTTCTTC.

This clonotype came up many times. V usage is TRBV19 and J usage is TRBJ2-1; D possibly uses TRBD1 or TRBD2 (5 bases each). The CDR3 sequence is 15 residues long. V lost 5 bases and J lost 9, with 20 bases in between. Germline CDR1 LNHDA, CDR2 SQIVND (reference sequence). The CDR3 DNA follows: TGTGCCAGTAGTTTTTGGTGGGAGAAGGGGCTTGAGCAGTTCTTC. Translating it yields CASSFWWEKGLEQFF.

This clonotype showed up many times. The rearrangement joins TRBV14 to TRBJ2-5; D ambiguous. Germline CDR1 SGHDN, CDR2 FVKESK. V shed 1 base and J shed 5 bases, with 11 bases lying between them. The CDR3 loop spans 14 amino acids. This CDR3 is CASSQGSMGETQYF. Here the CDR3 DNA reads TGTGCCAGCAGCCAAGGGTCAATGGGGGAGACCCAGTACTTC. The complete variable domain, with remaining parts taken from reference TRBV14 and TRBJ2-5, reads EAGVTQFPSHSVIEKGQTVTLRCDPISGHDNLYWYRRVMGKEIKFLLHFVKESKQDESGMPNNRFLAERTGGTYSTLKVQPAELEDSGVYFCASSQGSMGETQYFGPGTRLLVL.

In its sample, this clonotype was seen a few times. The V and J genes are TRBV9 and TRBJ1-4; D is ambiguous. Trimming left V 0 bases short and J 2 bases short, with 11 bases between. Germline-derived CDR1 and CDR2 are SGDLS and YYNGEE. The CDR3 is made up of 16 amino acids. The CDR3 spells CASSVEWGMTNEKLFF. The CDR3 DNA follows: TGTGCCAGCAGCGTAGAGTGGGGTATGACTAATGAAAAACTGTTTTTT.

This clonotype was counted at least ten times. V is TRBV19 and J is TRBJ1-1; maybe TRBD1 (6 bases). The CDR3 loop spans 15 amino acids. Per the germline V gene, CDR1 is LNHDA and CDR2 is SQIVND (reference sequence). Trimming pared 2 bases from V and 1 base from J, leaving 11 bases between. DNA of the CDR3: TGTGCCAGTAGTATACCGGGACATAAGAACACTGAAGCTTTCTTT. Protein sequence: CASSIPGHKNTEAFF.

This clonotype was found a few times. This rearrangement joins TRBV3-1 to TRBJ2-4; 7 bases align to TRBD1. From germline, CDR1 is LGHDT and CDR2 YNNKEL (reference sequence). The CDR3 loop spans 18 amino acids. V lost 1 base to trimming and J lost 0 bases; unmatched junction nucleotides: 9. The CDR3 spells CASSQVPLDRLAKNIQYF. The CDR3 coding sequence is TGTGCCAGCAGCCAAGTTCCTTTGGACAGGCTAGCCAAAAACATTCAGTACTTC.

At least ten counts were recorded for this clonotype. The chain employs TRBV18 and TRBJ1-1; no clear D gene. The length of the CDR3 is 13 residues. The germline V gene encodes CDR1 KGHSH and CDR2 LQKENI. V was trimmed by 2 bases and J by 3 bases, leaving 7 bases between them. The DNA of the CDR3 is TGTGCCAGCTCACCAATGAGGGACACTGAAGCTTTCTTT. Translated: CASSPMRDTEAFF.

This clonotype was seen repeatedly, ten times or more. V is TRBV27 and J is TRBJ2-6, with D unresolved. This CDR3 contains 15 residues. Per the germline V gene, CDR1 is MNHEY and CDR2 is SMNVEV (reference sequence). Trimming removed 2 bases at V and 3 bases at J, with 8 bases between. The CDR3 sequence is CASSLRTRGANVLTF. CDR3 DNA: TGTGCCAGCAGTTTACGCACGCGTGGGGCCAACGTCCTGACTTTC.